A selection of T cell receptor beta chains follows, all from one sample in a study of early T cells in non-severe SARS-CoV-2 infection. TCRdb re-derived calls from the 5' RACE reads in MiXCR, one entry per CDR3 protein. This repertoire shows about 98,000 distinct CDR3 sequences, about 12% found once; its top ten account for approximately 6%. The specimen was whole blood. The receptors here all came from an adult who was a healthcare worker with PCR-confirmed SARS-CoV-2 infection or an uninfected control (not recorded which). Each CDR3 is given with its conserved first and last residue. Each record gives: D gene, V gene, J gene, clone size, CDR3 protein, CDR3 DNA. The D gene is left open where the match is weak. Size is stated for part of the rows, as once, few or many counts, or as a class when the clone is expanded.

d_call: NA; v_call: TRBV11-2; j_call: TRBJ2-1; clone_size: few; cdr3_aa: CASRRTQVLYNEQFF; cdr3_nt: TGTGCCAGCAGACGGACTCAGGTACTCTACAATGAGCAGTTCTTC
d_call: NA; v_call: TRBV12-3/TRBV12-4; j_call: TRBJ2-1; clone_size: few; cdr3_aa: CASSRGIEQFF; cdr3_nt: TGTGCCAGCAGCCGGGGTATTGAGCAGTTCTTC
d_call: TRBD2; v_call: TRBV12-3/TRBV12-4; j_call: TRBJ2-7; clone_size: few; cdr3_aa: CASSWGGGQYEQYF; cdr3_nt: TGTGCCAGCAGTTGGGGGGGAGGGCAATACGAGCAGTACTTC
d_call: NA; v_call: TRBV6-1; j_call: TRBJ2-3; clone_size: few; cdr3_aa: CASKDVNTDTQYF; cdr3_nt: TGTGCCAGCAAGGACGTAAACACAGATACGCAGTATTTT
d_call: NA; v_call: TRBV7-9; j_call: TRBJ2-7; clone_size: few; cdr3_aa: CASSLEYYEQYF; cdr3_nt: TGTGCCAGCAGCTTAGAATACTACGAGCAGTACTTC
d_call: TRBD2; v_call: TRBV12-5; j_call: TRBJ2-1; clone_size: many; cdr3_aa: CASGLGLAGVGAYNEQFF; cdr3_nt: TGTGCTAGTGGTCTGGGACTAGCGGGAGTAGGCGCCTACAATGAGCAGTTCTTC
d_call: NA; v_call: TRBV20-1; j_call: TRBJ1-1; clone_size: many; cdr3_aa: CSASFNTEAFF; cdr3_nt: TGCAGTGCCTCGTTTAACACTGAAGCTTTCTTT
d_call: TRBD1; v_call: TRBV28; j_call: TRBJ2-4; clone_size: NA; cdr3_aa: CASSPWTGVELAKNIQYF; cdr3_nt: TGTGCCAGCAGTCCGTGGACAGGGGTCGAATTAGCCAAAAACATTCAGTACTTC
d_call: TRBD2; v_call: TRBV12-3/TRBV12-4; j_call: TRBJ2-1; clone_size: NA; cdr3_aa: CASRLRTSGNEQFF; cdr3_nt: TGTGCCAGCAGATTGAGGACTAGCGGGAATGAGCAGTTCTTC
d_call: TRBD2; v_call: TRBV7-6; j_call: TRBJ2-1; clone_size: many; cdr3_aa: CASSLNEGGMNEQFF; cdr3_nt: TGTGCCAGCAGCTTGAACGAGGGAGGGATGAATGAGCAGTTCTTC
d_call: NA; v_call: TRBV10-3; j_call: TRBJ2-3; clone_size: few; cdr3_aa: CAISESTSEDTQYF; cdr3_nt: TGTGCCATCAGTGAGTCGACGAGTGAAGATACGCAGTATTTT
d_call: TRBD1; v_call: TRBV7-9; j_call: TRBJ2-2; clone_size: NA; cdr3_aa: CASSLGGTGSTGELFF; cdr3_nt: TGTGCCAGCAGCTTAGGAGGGACAGGGAGCACCGGGGAGCTGTTTTTT
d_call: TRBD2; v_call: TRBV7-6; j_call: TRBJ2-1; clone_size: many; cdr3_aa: CASSSTSGRNNEQFF; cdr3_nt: TGTGCCAGCAGCTCGACTAGCGGGAGGAACAATGAGCAGTTCTTC
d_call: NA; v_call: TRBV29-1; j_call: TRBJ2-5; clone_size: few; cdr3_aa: CSVAPSEFLQETQYF; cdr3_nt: TGCAGCGTTGCACCGAGTGAGTTTTTACAAGAGACCCAGTACTTC
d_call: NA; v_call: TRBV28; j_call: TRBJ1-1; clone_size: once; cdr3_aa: CASSPPPRDPTEAFF; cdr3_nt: TGTGCCAGCAGTCCGCCCCCCAGGGATCCCACTGAAGCTTTCTTT
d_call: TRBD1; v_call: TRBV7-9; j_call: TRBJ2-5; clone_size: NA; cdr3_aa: CASSRTGGPQETQYF; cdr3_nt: TGTGCCAGCAGCCGGACAGGGGGTCCACAAGAGACCCAGTACTTC
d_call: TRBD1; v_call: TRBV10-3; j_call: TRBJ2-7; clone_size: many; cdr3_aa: CAISDLGQRPYEQYF; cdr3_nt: TGTGCCATCAGTGATTTGGGACAGAGACCCTACGAGCAGTACTTC
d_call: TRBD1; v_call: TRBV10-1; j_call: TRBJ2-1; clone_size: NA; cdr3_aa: CASSGQGFEQFF; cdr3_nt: TGCGCCAGCAGTGGACAGGGCTTCGAGCAGTTCTTC
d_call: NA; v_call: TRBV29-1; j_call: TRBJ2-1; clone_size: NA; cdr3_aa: CSVVGGDTSNEQFF; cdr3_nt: TGCAGCGTTGTAGGGGGGGATACTTCGAATGAGCAGTTCTTC
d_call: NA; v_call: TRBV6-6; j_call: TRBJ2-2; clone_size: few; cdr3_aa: CATTSGPNTGELFF; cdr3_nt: TGTGCCACCACCTCCGGCCCGAACACCGGGGAGCTGTTTTTT
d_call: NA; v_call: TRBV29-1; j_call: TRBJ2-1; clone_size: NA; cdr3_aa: CSARGGADEVRFF; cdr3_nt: TGCAGCGCCAGAGGAGGGGCCGACGAAGTCCGATTCTTC
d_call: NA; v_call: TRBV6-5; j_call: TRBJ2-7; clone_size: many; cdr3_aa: CASSYGSGIYEQYF; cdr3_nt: TGTGCCAGCAGTTACGGCTCCGGCATCTACGAGCAGTACTTC
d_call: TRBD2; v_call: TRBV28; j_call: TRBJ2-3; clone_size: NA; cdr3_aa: CASSGLAGPDTQYF; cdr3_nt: TGTGCCAGCAGTGGACTAGCGGGGCCAGATACGCAGTATTTT
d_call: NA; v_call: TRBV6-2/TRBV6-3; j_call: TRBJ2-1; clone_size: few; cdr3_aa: CASSYSNPGLEQFF; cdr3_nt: TGTGCCAGCAGTTACTCGAACCCGGGACTGGAGCAGTTCTTC
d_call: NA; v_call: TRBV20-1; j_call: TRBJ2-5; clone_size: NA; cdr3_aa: CSARVGVGVETQYF; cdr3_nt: TGCAGTGCTAGAGTCGGAGTAGGGGTTGAGACCCAGTACTTC
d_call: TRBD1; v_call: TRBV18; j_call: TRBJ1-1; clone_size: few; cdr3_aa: CASSPQGTGTTEAFF; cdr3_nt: TGTGCCAGCTCACCACAAGGGACAGGGACGACTGAAGCTTTCTTT
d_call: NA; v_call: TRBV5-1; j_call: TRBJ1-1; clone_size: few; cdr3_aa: CASSSRGLNTEAFF; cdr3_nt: TGCGCCAGCAGCTCGAGGGGATTGAACACTGAAGCTTTCTTT
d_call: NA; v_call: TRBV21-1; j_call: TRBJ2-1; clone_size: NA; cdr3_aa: CASSKNEQFF; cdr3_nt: TGTGCCAGCAGCAAAAATGAGCAGTTCTTC
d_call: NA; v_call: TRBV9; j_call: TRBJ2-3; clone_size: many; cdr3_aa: CASSALSTDTQYF; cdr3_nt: TGTGCCAGCAGCGCACTAAGCACAGATACGCAGTATTTT
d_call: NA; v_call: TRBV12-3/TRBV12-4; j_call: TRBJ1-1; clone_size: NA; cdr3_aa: CASIGLLTEAFF; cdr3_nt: TGTGCCAGCATTGGCCTACTGACTGAAGCTTTCTTT
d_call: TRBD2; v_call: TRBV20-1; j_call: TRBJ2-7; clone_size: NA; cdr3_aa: CSARDGLAGVGEQYF; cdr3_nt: TGCAGTGCTAGAGATGGACTAGCGGGAGTAGGAGAGCAGTACTTC
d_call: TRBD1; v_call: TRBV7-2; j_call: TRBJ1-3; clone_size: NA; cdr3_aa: CASSLVGQGLRNTIYF; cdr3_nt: TGTGCCAGCAGCTTAGTCGGACAGGGGCTTAGAAACACCATATATTTT
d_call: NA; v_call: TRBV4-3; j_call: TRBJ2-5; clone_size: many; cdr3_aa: CASSQDPGREETQYF; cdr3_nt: TGCGCCAGCAGCCAAGATCCCGGACGCGAGGAGACCCAGTACTTC
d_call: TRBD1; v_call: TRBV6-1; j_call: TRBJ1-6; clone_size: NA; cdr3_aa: CASSTGGGNSPLHF; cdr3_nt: TGTGCCAGCAGTACAGGGGGCGGCAATTCACCCCTCCACTTT
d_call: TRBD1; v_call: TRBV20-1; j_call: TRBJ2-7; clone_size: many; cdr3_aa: CSAPTTGGEQYF; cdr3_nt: TGCAGTGCCCCGACGACAGGGGGCGAGCAGTACTTC
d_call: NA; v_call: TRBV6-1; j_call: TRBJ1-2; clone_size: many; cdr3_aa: CASSGLIPYGYTF; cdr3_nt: TGTGCCAGCAGTGGCTTAATTCCCTATGGCTACACCTTC
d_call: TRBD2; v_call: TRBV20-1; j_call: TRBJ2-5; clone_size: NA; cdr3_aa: CSANLPDTRGAQYF; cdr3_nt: TGCAGTGCCAATCTTCCTGACACCCGGGGGGCCCAGTACTTC
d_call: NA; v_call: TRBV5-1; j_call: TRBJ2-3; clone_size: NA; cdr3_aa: CASSLEGGEDTQYF; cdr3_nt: TGCGCCAGCAGCTTGGAAGGGGGGGAAGATACGCAGTATTTT
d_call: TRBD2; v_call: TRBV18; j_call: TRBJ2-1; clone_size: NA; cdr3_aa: CASSPNMGLPEQFF; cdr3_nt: TGTGCCAGCTCACCCAACATGGGACTACCAGAGCAGTTCTTC
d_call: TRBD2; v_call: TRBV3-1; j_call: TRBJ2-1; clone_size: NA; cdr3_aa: CASSQEDGLAGVREQFF; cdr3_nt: TGTGCCAGCAGCCAAGAAGATGGGCTAGCGGGAGTAAGGGAGCAGTTCTTC
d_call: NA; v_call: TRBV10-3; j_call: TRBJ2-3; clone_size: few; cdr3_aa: CAISEFLDTQYF; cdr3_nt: TGTGCCATCAGTGAATTTTTAGATACGCAGTATTTT
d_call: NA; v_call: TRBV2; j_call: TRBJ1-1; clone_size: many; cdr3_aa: CATMMGAEAFF; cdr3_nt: TGTGCCACAATGATGGGGGCTGAAGCTTTCTTT
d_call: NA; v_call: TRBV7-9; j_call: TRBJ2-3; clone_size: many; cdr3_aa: CASSLLVLRSADTQYF; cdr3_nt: TGTGCCAGCAGCTTATTAGTCCTCAGATCAGCAGATACGCAGTATTTT
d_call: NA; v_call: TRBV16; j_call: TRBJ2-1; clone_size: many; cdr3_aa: CASSPRGSSYNEQFF; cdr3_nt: TGTGCCAGCAGCCCACGGGGTAGCTCCTACAATGAGCAGTTCTTC
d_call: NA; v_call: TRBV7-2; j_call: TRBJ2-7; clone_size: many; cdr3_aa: CASGAGTTREQYF; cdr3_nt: TGTGCCAGCGGCGCCGGGACAACACGGGAGCAGTACTTC
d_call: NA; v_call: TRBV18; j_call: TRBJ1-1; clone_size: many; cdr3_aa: CASSPPNRNPLSPFF; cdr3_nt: TGTGCCAGCTCACCTCCAAATAGGAATCCCTTGAGCCCTTTCTTT
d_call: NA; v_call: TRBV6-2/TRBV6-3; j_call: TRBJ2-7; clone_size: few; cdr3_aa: CASSYWSGAGYEQYF; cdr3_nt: TGTGCCAGCAGTTACTGGTCAGGGGCGGGATACGAGCAGTACTTC
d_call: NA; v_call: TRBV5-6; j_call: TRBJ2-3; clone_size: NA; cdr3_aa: CASSHLTRAFWYTQYF; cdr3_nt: TGTGCCAGCAGCCACCTGACTAGGGCATTCTGGTATACGCAGTATTTT
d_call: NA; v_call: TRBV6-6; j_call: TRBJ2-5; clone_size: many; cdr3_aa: CASSGRETQYF; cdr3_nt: TGTGCCAGCTCCGGCCGGGAGACCCAGTACTTC